This T cell receptor (beta chain) was recovered during a study of naive and memory T cell subsets. Notes on the study in general: Possibly reflecting memory cells re-expressing CD45RA, a few larger clonotypes occurred in naive repertoires, especially CD8. In CD4 and CD8 cells, diversity dropped from naive through EMRA.

This clonotype was seen more than once but under ten times. Its antigen is unidentified. The germline V gene has CDR1 SGHNT and CDR2 YYREEE (reference sequence). The CDR3 spans 13 residues. V was pared by 4 bases and J by 9 bases, with 14 bases between. The beta constant-region primer was an equimolar mix of two oligonucleotides covering TRBC1 and TRBC2. Four rounds of PCR amplified the ligated cDNA using nested alpha and beta constant-region primers plus SP2. A single record per CDR3 protein comes from TCRdb applying MiXCR to the UMI-ligation and nested PCR reads. The table lists 85,000 to 130,000 distinct CDR3 sequences, about 15% of them singletons, with 2.8% in the top ten. Alpha and beta libraries were amplified separately from the second PCR onward. Four subsets defined by CD45RA and CD27 were sorted after CD3, CD4, CD8 and live/dead staining.

The chain uses TRBV5-4 and TRBJ2-1, with D perhaps TRBD1 (7 bases). Input material: naive CD8+ T cells from blood. The sequence derives from a human donor in good health. This chain's CDR3 is CASSLTQGGEQFF. CDR3 in DNA: TGTGCCAGCAGCCTAACCCAGGGGGGTGAGCAGTTCTTC.